This T cell receptor beta chain was captured in a study of T cell responses to AZD1222 COVID-19 vaccine. Germline V gives CDR1 LNHDA, CDR2 SQIVND (reference sequence). Trimming took off 9 bases at V and 1 base at J, with 19 bases between the two ends. The CDR3 sequence is 15 residues long. This clone showed up just once. TCRdb keeps only in-frame clones here, not all; method: immunoSEQ multiplex PCR. This table holds roughly 150,000 clones, around 85% found once. The input for sequencing was peripheral blood, taken 28 days after the second AZD1222 dose. This sequence joins TRBV19 and TRBJ2-7; D is possibly TRBD2 (6 bases). The clonotype comes from an adult who received the AZD1222 COVID-19 vaccine. In nucleotides, the CDR3 is TGTGCCAGCACGGCAGGGTTTGGAGGGTCCTACGAGCAGTACTTC. Translated: CASTAGFGGSYEQYF.